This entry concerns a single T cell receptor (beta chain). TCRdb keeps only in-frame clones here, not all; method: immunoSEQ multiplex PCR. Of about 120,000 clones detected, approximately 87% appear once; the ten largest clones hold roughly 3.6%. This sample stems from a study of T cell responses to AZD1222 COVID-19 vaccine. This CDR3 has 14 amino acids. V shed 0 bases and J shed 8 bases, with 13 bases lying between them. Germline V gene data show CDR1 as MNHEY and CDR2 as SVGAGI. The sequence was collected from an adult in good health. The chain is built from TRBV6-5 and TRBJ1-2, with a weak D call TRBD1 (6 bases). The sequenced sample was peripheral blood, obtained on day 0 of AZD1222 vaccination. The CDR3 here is CASSYSRQVWGYTF. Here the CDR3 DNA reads TGTGCCAGCAGTTACTCTAGACAGGTGTGGGGCTACACCTTC.